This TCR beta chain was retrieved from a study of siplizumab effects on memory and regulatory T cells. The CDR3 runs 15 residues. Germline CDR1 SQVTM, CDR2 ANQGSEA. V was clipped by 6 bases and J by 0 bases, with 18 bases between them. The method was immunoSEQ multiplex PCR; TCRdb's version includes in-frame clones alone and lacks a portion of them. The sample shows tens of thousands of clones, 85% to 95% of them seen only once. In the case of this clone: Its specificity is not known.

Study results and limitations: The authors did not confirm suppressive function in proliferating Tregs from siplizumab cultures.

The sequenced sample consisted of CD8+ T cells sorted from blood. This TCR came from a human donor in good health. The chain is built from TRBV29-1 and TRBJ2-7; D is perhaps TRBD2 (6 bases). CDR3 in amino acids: CSVGSREAPSYEQYF. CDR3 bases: TGCAGCGTCGGGTCCAGGGAGGCCCCCTCCTACGAGCAGTACTTC.